Presented here are 10 T cell receptor beta chains from one specimen sequenced in a study of cytomegalovirus exposure and HLA in healthy donors. Primers for the PCR totalled 60 Vbeta and 13 Jbeta. Generated by immunoSEQ multiplex PCR, the TCRdb table keeps only in-frame clones and is missing some. The table includes about 120,000 clones, under 12% detected once. Input material: PBMCs. Every receptor here comes from a woman in her late teens or twenties in good health and CMV-seropositive.

This chain joins TRBV5-4 and TRBJ1-1, with TRBD1 as a possible D gene (5 bases). V gave up 1 base and J gave up 0 bases, with 10 bases separating them. From germline, CDR1 is SGHNT and CDR2 YYREEE (reference sequence). This CDR3 spans 15 amino acids. The CDR3 loop reads CASSLWGGVNTEAFF. In nucleotides, the CDR3 is TGTGCCAGCAGCTTGTGGGGGGGTGTGAACACTGAAGCTTTCTTT.

This clone was observed a few times. V usage is TRBV19 and J usage is TRBJ1-1; 9 bases fit TRBD1. The CDR3 runs 16 residues. The germline gives CDR1 LNHDA, CDR2 SQIVND (reference sequence). V gave up 6 bases and J gave up 4 bases; unmatched junction bases: 12. For the CDR3, the DNA is TGTGCCAGTAGGACAGGGGGTCTACGTGGGGGCACTGAAGCTTTCTTT. Its translation is CASRTGGLRGGTEAFF. The full variable domain, with the rest looked up from reference TRBV19 and TRBJ1-1, is DGGITQSPKYLFRKEGQNVTLSCEQNLNHDAMYWYRQDPGQGLRLIYYSQIVNDFQKGDIAEGYSVSREKKESFPLTVTSAQKNPTAFYLCASRTGGLRGGTEAFFGQGTRLTVV.

This clone was seen only a few times. The V gene is TRBV10-1, the J gene TRBJ2-1; a weak D match, TRBD1 (5 bases). This CDR3 region has 13 residues. V gave up 11 bases and J gave up 2 bases, with 13 bases separating them. Germline CDR1 WNHNN, CDR2 SYGVQD (reference sequence). CDR3 region: CARTQDAYNEQFF. In DNA, the CDR3 is TGCGCCCGGACACAAGACGCCTACAATGAGCAGTTCTTC.

This clone was counted between two and nine times. The J gene is TRBJ1-1, the V gene TRBV4-1; possible D gene TRBD1, 6 bases. Germline loops: CDR1 MGHRA, CDR2 YSYEKL. There are 14 residues in the CDR3. V lost 3 bases and J 4 bases, leaving 12 bases between the germline ends. In DNA, the CDR3 is TGCGCCAGCAGCCACCCGGGGGGGGCCACTGAAGCTTTCTTT. It specifies CASSHPGGATEAFF.

The table lists this clone with a few counts. This rearrangement joins TRBV28 to TRBJ1-1; 7 bases agree with TRBD1. CDR1 and CDR2 (germline): MDHEN, SYDVKM. The CDR3 is 13 amino acids. V shed 7 bases and J 11 bases; nucleotides not matched to a gene: 13. The CDR3 protein is CASTLILQGSAFF. CDR3 coding DNA: TGTGCCAGCACCCTCATTTTACAGGGGTCGGCTTTCTTT.

This clone has a handful of counts. The V and J genes are TRBV10-3 and TRBJ1-3, with D unclear. Germline assignment: CDR1 ENHRY and CDR2 SYGVKD. The CDR3 sequence is 13 residues long. Trimming shortened V by 6 bases and J by 6 bases, and 12 bases separated the two germline ends. CDR3 in DNA: TGTGCCATCAGCCTAGGAGGGAAAAACACCATATATTTT. Translation gives CAISLGGKNTIYF.

This clone was counted only a few times. This rearrangement joins TRBV28 to TRBJ2-7; weak D call: TRBD2 (6 bases). V lost 5 bases and J lost 7, with 15 bases in between. The CDR3 sequence is 13 residues long. Germline CDR1 MDHEN, CDR2 SYDVKM. The CDR3 coding sequence is TGTGCCAGCAGTCTCGGGAGCTTGAGGGAGCAGTACTTC. This encodes CASSLGSLREQYF. The full variable domain, its missing parts supplied by reference TRBV28 and TRBJ2-7, is DVKVTQSSRYLVKRTGEKVFLECVQDMDHENMFWYRQDPGLGLRLIYFSYDVKMKEKGDIPEGYSVSREKKERFSLILESASTNQTSMYLCASSLGSLREQYFGPGTRLTVT.

The chain couples TRBV19 to TRBJ1-2, with a weak D call TRBD1 (5 bases). Deletions cut 1 base from V and 6 bases from J, with 12 bases between. The germline V gene has CDR1 LNHDA and CDR2 SQIVND (reference sequence). The CDR3 extends over 14 amino acids. The CDR3 sequence is CASSIGQSGHGYTF. The CDR3 DNA follows: TGTGCCAGTAGTATAGGACAGTCCGGGCATGGCTACACCTTC.

This clone occurred a few times. The gene calls are TRBV14 and TRBJ2-7; D might be TRBD2 (6 bases). V was shortened by 4 bases and J by 5 bases, with 18 bases between the two germline ends. The CDR3 totals 15 residues. Germline CDR1 and CDR2: SGHDN and FVKESK. Here the CDR3 reads CASSLYRGSYDEQYF. CDR3 DNA sequence: TGTGCCAGCAGCCTATATCGGGGGTCGTACGACGAGCAGTACTTC.

This clone was seen a handful of times. The J gene is TRBJ1-2, the V gene TRBV9; the match to TRBD1 covers 7 bases. The germline gives CDR1 SGDLS, CDR2 YYNGEE. The CDR3 sequence is 15 residues long. V shed 0 bases and J 6 bases; nucleotides not matched to a gene: 8. CDR3 nucleotides: TGTGCCAGCAGCGTAGGCACAGGGGCCGGGAATGGCTACACCTTC. It encodes CASSVGTGAGNGYTF. The full variable domain, rest sourced from reference TRBV9 and TRBJ1-2, is DSGVTQTPKHLITATGQRVTLRCSPRSGDLSVYWYQQSLDQGLQFLIQYYNGEERAKGNILERFSAQQFPDLHSELNLSSLELGDSALYFCASSVGTGAGNGYTFGSGTRLTVV.